This T cell receptor (beta chain) was profiled in a study of CD8 T cells in Susac syndrome. Points on this clonotype: Antigen specificity is unknown.

Random-hexamer reverse transcription was applied to roughly 0.5 to 1 ug RNA. The TCR beta CDR3 was amplified by immunoSEQ multiplex PCR across 54 Vbeta, 13 Jbeta. TCRdb called the immunoSEQ multiplex PCR reads again in MiXCR, with one record for every CDR3 protein. In the table there are about 250,000 distinct CDR3 sequences, about 93% of which are singletons. This CDR3 spans 16 amino acids. Germline V gene sequence: CDR1 MNHEY, CDR2 SMNVEV (reference sequence). V shed 5 bases and J 4 bases; nucleotides not matched to a gene: 11. The T cells that were sequenced for TCR beta were CD8+ and CD4+ cells from blood. Negative isolation yielded the CD8+ and CD4+ T cells, while FACS enriched the TEMRA cells. Study-level points and caveats: Only a relatively small number of individuals were included in the TCR sequencing and HLA analysis.

The TCR sequence derives from a human donor with multiple sclerosis. Sequencing used CD4+ T cells from PBMCs. V gene TRBV27 combines with J gene TRBJ1-2; TRBD1 agrees at 9 bases. CDR3 coding DNA: TGTGCCAGCAGTCTATTACAGGGGGCGCGGGGCTATGGCTACACCTTC. This encodes CASSLLQGARGYGYTF.